These 24 T cell receptor beta chains were sequenced from one sample in a study of T cell responses to AZD1222 COVID-19 vaccine. TCRdb's table, derived via immunoSEQ multiplex PCR, lists solely in-frame clones and lacks some. The table has 100,000 to 150,000 clones, 80% to 90% seen once. This specimen consisted of peripheral blood, obtained on day 0 of AZD1222 vaccination. These receptors were taken from an adult in good health.

The V gene is TRBV7-2, the J gene TRBJ1-3; D might be TRBD1 (5 bases). Germline V gene sequence: CDR1 SGHTA, CDR2 FQGNSA. V was cut by 4 bases and J by 4 bases, with 11 bases left in between. There are 14 residues in the CDR3. The CDR3 coding sequence is TGTGCCAGCAGCTGGGGGGTGGCCGGAAACACCATATATTTT. Its translation: CASSWGVAGNTIYF.

The chain links TRBV25-1 to TRBJ1-1, with 11 bases that match TRBD1. Trimming removed 4 bases from V and 0 bases from J; junction bases left unmatched: 4. The CDR3 runs to 16 residues. The germline gives CDR1 MGHDK, CDR2 SYGVNS. The CDR3: CASSGRTGGMNTEAFF. CDR3 DNA: TGTGCCAGCAGTGGTCGGACAGGGGGCATGAACACTGAAGCTTTCTTT. The entire variable domain, with the rest obtained from reference TRBV25-1 and TRBJ1-1, is as follows: EADIYQTPRYLVIGTGKKITLECSQTMGHDKMYWYQQDPGMELHLIHYSYGVNSTEKGDLSSESTVSRIRTEHFPLTLESARPSHTSQYLCASSGRTGGMNTEAFFGQGTRLTVV.

This clone has only a few counts. A read error may account for a junction end that differs from germline. J is TRBJ2-7 and V is TRBV11-2, with D possibly matching TRBD1 (6 bases). The CDR3 sequence is 15 residues long. Germline V gene sequence: CDR1 SGHAT, CDR2 FQNNGV. The CDR3: CASSFGSGQSSEQYF. CDR3 sequence (DNA): TGTGCCAGCAGCTTTGGGTCGGGACAATCCTCCGAGCAGTACTTC.

The chain links TRBV7-6 to TRBJ1-2; 7 nucleotides agree with TRBD1. Trimming took 4 bases from V and 2 from J; bases not matched to a gene: 13. This CDR3 region has 17 residues. CDR1 is SGHVS, CDR2 FNYEAQ, per germline. The CDR3 here is CASSSAPWRQGNYGYTF. The CDR3 coding sequence is TGTGCCAGCAGCTCTGCTCCGTGGAGACAGGGCAACTATGGCTACACCTTC.

This clone was picked up a small number of times. V gene TRBV4-3 combines with J gene TRBJ1-1, with D possibly being TRBD1 (6 bases). Germline lookup yields CDR1 LGHNA and CDR2 YSLEER. CDR3 size: 15 residues. Trimming left V 4 bases short and J 0 bases short, with 12 bases between. The DNA for the CDR3 is TGCGCCAGCAGCCGGGGGGGCGCGATGAACACTGAAGCTTTCTTT. Encoded protein: CASSRGGAMNTEAFF.

This clone was found once. J is TRBJ1-4 and V is TRBV28; a weak D match, TRBD1 (5 bases). Germline V gene data show CDR1 as MDHEN and CDR2 as SYDVKM. The CDR3 length is 14 residues. The V and J ends lost 0 bases and 7 bases respectively, with 9 bases between them. The CDR3 DNA is TGTGCCAGCAGTTTATGGGGGACGGTTGAAAAACTGTTTTTT. Translation gives CASSLWGTVEKLFF.

This chain uses TRBV3-1 (or the pseudogene TRBV3-2) with TRBJ2-3, with D maybe TRBD2 (6 bases). V was cut by 1 base and J by 2 bases, with 25 bases left in between. CDR1 is LGHDT, CDR2 YNNKEL, per germline (reference sequence). This CDR3 has 20 residues. The CDR3 protein is CASSQGPGAFLGGSTDTQYF. The CDR3 nucleotides read TGTGCCAGCAGCCAAGGGCCTGGAGCTTTCTTGGGGGGTTCCACAGATACGCAGTATTTT.

The CDR3 DNA follows: TGTGCCAGCAGCTTATACGGGGGGGCCACTGAAGCTTTCTTT. Translating gives CASSLYGGATEAFF. The rearrangement uses TRBV7-9 and TRBJ1-1; TRBD1 might be the D (6 bases). The germline V gene encodes CDR1 SEHNR and CDR2 FQNEAQ (reference sequence). CDR3 length equals 14 residues. V dropped 2 bases and J dropped 4 bases, with 11 bases sitting between them.

This chain links TRBV28 with TRBJ1-2; weak D call: TRBD1 (6 bases). The CDR3 is 12 residues long. The V gene lost 3 bases and the J gene lost 8 bases, with 10 bases spanning the gap. CDR1 and CDR2 (germline): MDHEN, SYDVKM. Here the CDR3 reads CASSLRGRGYTF. CDR3 DNA sequence: TGTGCCAGCAGTTTGCGGGGGCGCGGCTACACCTTC.

Written as DNA, the CDR3 is TGTGCCAGCAGCTCGGCGGGGAGACTGGCAGATACGCAGTATTTT. Translating it yields CASSSAGRLADTQYF. The chain has TRBV9 and TRBJ2-3; possible D gene TRBD2, 6 bases. Germline V gene data show CDR1 as SGDLS and CDR2 as YYNGEE. Trimming took 4 bases from V and 4 from J, leaving 16 bases between them. The CDR3 spans 15 residues.

This chain connects TRBV18 to TRBJ2-2; D not resolved. Germline CDR1 and CDR2: KGHSH and LQKENI. This CDR3 has 14 residues. The V end lost 4 bases, the J end lost 0 bases, and 6 bases lay between the germline ends. The CDR3 loop reads CASSLGTNTGELFF. DNA for the CDR3: TGTGCCAGCTCACTCGGAACGAACACCGGGGAGCTGTTTTTT.

V and J are TRBV9 and TRBJ2-1; the D is unclear. The CDR3 runs to 15 residues. V lost 0 bases, J lost 2 bases, and 9 bases lay in between. In germline, CDR1 is SGDLS, CDR2 YYNGEE. CDR3 region: CASSVAWGTYNEQFF. DNA for the CDR3: TGTGCCAGCAGCGTAGCCTGGGGAACCTACAATGAGCAGTTCTTC.

The CDR3 sequence: CASSPSMGDTEAFF. CDR3 sequence (DNA): TGTGCCAGCTCACCTTCCATGGGGGACACTGAAGCTTTCTTT. The chain combines TRBV18 with TRBJ1-1, with D perhaps TRBD1 (5 bases). The CDR3 extends over 14 amino acids. Trimming stripped 3 bases from V and 3 bases from J, with 11 bases between. Germline-derived CDR1 and CDR2 are KGHSH and LQKENI.

This chain joins TRBV2 and TRBJ1-5; D is unresolved. V was shortened by 6 bases and J by 5 bases, with 17 bases between the two germline ends. CDR1 SNHLY and CDR2 FYNNEI come from the germline V gene. The CDR3 is made up of 15 amino acids. In DNA, the CDR3 is TGTGCCAGCAGCCCACATCCGGGCGGTTATCAGCCCCAGCATTTT. Protein: CASSPHPGGYQPQHF.

As DNA, the CDR3 is TGTGCCACCAGCAGAGAGGTCGGGACTGGAAACACCATATATTTT. It specifies CATSREVGTGNTIYF. V is TRBV15 and J is TRBJ1-3; no firm D call. Germline V CDR1 and CDR2: LNHNV, YYDKDF (reference sequence). V gave up 0 bases and J gave up 2 bases, with 8 bases separating them. The CDR3 has 15 amino acids. Combining the CDR3 with reference TRBV15 and TRBJ1-3 gives the whole variable domain DAMVIQNPRYQVTQFGKPVTLSCSQTLNHNVMYWYQQKSSQAPKLLFHYYDKDFNNEADTPDNFQSRRPNTSFCFLDIRSPGLGDTAMYLCATSREVGTGNTIYFGEGSWLTVV.

The chain combines TRBV24-1 with TRBJ1-4; D is undetermined. The V end lost 3 bases, the J end lost 8 bases, and 21 bases lay between the germline ends. CDR1 is KGHDR, CDR2 SFDVKD, per germline. This CDR3 is 17 amino acids long. CDR3 protein: CATSDPTGSSNREKLFF. The DNA of the CDR3 is TGTGCCACCAGTGATCCCACCGGGTCAAGTAATAGAGAAAAACTGTTTTTT.

The genes are TRBV28 and TRBJ1-1; TRBD1 agrees at 9 bases. V gave up 6 bases and J gave up 4 bases; unmatched junction bases: 6. The CDR3 is 14 residues long. Germline V gives CDR1 MDHEN, CDR2 SYDVKM. CDR3 loop: CASRVTGGSTEAFF. The DNA of the CDR3 is TGTGCCAGCAGAGTGACAGGGGGGAGCACTGAAGCTTTCTTT.

V gene TRBV4-3 combines with J gene TRBJ1-2, with unresolved D. Germline-derived CDR1 and CDR2 are LGHNA and YSLEER. This CDR3 has 15 residues. Between the trimmed V and J ends, which lost 0 bases and 4 bases, there was a span of 12 bases. In DNA, the CDR3 is TGCGCCAGCAGCCAAGAAGCGGGAGCCTTCTATGGCTACACCTTC. It codes for CASSQEAGAFYGYTF.

This clone was found once. This rearrangement joins TRBV28 to TRBJ2-2; TRBD2 is a possible D gene (6 bases). Germline V CDR1 and CDR2: MDHEN, SYDVKM. CDR3 size: 16 residues. The V end was cut by 7 bases, the J end by 5 bases, with 20 bases between. CDR3 residues: CASTFGTRSWTGELFF. CDR3 in DNA: TGTGCCAGCACCTTCGGGACTCGTAGTTGGACCGGGGAGCTGTTTTTT.

For this clone: Other DNA sequences in the same sample also yield this CDR3. This sequence joins TRBV4-3 and TRBJ2-2; D possibly corresponds to TRBD1 (5 bases). The length of the CDR3 is 15 residues. With 0 bases removed from V and 5 bases from J, the gap between germline ends came to 10 bases. Germline assignment: CDR1 LGHNA and CDR2 YSLEER. CDR3 sequence reads: CASSQDRGVTGELFF. CDR3 DNA: TGCGCCAGCAGCCAAGATAGGGGCGTTACCGGGGAGCTGTTTTTT.

The chain uses TRBV2 and TRBJ1-6; D is possibly TRBD1 (5 bases). V was pared by 10 bases and J by 0 bases, with 13 bases between. Germline loops: CDR1 SNHLY, CDR2 FYNNEI. The CDR3 is 15 amino acids. In DNA form, the CDR3 reads TGTGCCACGGGGGGTCGAAGCTCCTATAATTCACCCCTCCACTTT. Its translation: CATGGRSSYNSPLHF.

V is TRBV5-1 and J is TRBJ1-2; 9 bases line up with TRBD1. V lost 0 bases and J lost 6; bases outside the gene matches: 3. The CDR3 runs 14 residues. Germline loops: CDR1 SGHRS, CDR2 YFSETQ. The CDR3 protein is CASSLAGQGDGYTF. CDR3 bases: TGCGCCAGCAGCTTGGCGGGACAGGGAGATGGCTACACCTTC.

The chain joins TRBV11-2 to TRBJ1-2; D ambiguous. This CDR3 region has 14 residues. From germline, CDR1 is SGHAT and CDR2 FQNNGV. Trimming pared 0 bases from V and 7 bases from J, leaving 12 bases between. The CDR3 region has the DNA TGTGCCAGCAGCTTAGACGTCGGGATTGGTGGCTACACCTTC. Translated: CASSLDVGIGGYTF. Together with reference TRBV11-2 and TRBJ1-2, the CDR3 gives the full variable domain: EAGVAQSPRYKIIEKRQSVAFWCNPISGHATLYWYQQILGQGPKLLIQFQNNGVVDDSQLPKDRFSAERLKGVDSTLKIQPAKLEDSAVYLCASSLDVGIGGYTFGSGTRLTVV.

This rearrangement joins TRBV19 to TRBJ2-4; the match to TRBD1 covers 8 bases. Losses at the gene ends were 7 bases for V and 5 bases for J; bases not matched to a gene: 13. Germline V gene lookup returns CDR1 LNHDA and CDR2 SQIVND (reference sequence). The CDR3 is 16 amino acids. CDR3 bases: TGTGCCAGTACCACTCACGCAGGACAGGGAGAAAACATTCAGTACTTC. Its protein product is CASTTHAGQGENIQYF. Based on the CDR3 plus reference TRBV19 and TRBJ2-4, the full variable domain is DGGITQSPKYLFRKEGQNVTLSCEQNLNHDAMYWYRQDPGQGLRLIYYSQIVNDFQKGDIAEGYSVSREKKESFPLTVTSAQKNPTAFYLCASTTHAGQGENIQYFGAGTRLSVL.